This is a list of T cell receptor beta chains from one sample in a study of blood T cells in healthy people across ages. TCRdb passed the 5' RACE reads through MiXCR, listing each CDR3 protein once. The table lists about 1 million distinct CDR3 sequences, about 25% of them singletons, with 0.65% to 0.95% in the top ten. The same data also went into a second study, on T cells of mothers and their children.

The material sequenced was blood. These receptors originate from a girl aged 2-15 years in good health. Both conserved end residues are part of each CDR3. The D gene is left open where the match is weak. The size field is filled for only some rows; it gives once, few, many or a size class.

NA	TRBV20-1	few	TRBJ2-5	CSARARVEGWRDVQETQYF	TGCAGTGCTAGAGCGCGGGTCGAGGGTTGGCGGGATGTCCAAGAGACCCAGTACTTC
NA	TRBV7-6	NA	TRBJ1-2	CASSLNTGSFYGYTF	TGTGCCAGCAGCTTAAATACGGGGTCATTCTATGGCTACACCTTC
NA	TRBV6-2/TRBV6-3	once	TRBJ2-2	CASSYTPYGPQRELFF	TGTGCCAGCAGTTACACCCCCTACGGCCCCCAAAGGGAGCTGTTTTTT
TRBD1	TRBV28	few	TRBJ2-5	CASSWGQGAAKTQYF	TGTGCCAGCAGTTGGGGACAGGGGGCAGCGAAGACCCAGTACTTC
NA	TRBV7-2	NA	TRBJ2-1	CASSFIQEQFF	TGTGCCAGCAGCTTTATCCAGGAGCAGTTCTTC
NA	TRBV2	NA	TRBJ1-5	CASSEAAWGHQPQHF	TGTGCCAGCAGTGAGGCGGCTTGGGGCCATCAGCCCCAGCATTTT
TRBD2	TRBV3-1	few	TRBJ2-1	CASSLGLEGNEQFF	TGTGCCAGCAGCCTCGGACTAGAGGGCAATGAGCAGTTCTTC
TRBD2	TRBV12-3/TRBV12-4	NA	TRBJ2-1	CASSPLAGSPFF	TGTGCCAGCAGTCCCTTAGCGGGATCTCCGTTCTTC
NA	TRBV6-5	NA	TRBJ1-1	CASSYSMQFEAFF	TGTGCCAGCAGTTACTCGATGCAGTTTGAAGCTTTCTTT
NA	TRBV10-3	NA	TRBJ1-2	CAISAHPGWDPYGYTF	TGTGCCATCAGTGCCCATCCAGGGTGGGATCCCTATGGCTACACCTTC
NA	TRBV5-1	NA	TRBJ2-1	CASSLAGLLNNEQFF	TGCGCCAGCAGCTTGGCAGGACTACTAAACAATGAGCAGTTCTTC
NA	TRBV7-2	NA	TRBJ1-2	CASSLEQGLGYGYTF	TGTGCCAGCAGCCTAGAACAGGGCTTGGGCTATGGCTACACCTTC
NA	TRBV2	NA	TRBJ2-3	CASSARSDTDTQYF	TGTGCCAGCAGTGCCCGTAGCGACACAGATACGCAGTATTTT
TRBD2	TRBV11-2	few	TRBJ2-5	CASSLGVLAGAVETQYF	TGTGCCAGCAGCTTAGGAGTGCTAGCGGGAGCGGTAGAGACCCAGTACTTC